This TCR beta chain was identified during a study of T cells in Graves' hyperthyroidism and ophthalmopathy. The CDR3 covers 17 residues. The V and J ends lost 5 bases and 2 bases, in that order; junction bases with no gene match: 8. Regions amplified from RNA transcripts were the TCR beta CDR3 regions. An initial round of RT-PCR targeting the TCR CDR3 relied on the HTBI primer set. TCRdb used MiXCR to reprocess the multiplex PCR reads, holding one entry per CDR3 protein. The top ten hold roughly 19% of the sample, which has more than 350,000 distinct CDR3 sequences, 13% to 15% seen once. The receptor comes from a woman in her sixties or seventies with Graves' ophthalmopathy. This chain links TRBV12-3 or TRBV12-4 with TRBJ2-1; 11 nucleotides match TRBD2. The sequenced material came from blood. The CDR3 spells CASSLTSGSSPYNEQFF. In DNA, the CDR3 is TGTGCCAGCAGTCTCACTAGCGGGAGCTCCCCCTACAATGAGCAGTTCTTC.